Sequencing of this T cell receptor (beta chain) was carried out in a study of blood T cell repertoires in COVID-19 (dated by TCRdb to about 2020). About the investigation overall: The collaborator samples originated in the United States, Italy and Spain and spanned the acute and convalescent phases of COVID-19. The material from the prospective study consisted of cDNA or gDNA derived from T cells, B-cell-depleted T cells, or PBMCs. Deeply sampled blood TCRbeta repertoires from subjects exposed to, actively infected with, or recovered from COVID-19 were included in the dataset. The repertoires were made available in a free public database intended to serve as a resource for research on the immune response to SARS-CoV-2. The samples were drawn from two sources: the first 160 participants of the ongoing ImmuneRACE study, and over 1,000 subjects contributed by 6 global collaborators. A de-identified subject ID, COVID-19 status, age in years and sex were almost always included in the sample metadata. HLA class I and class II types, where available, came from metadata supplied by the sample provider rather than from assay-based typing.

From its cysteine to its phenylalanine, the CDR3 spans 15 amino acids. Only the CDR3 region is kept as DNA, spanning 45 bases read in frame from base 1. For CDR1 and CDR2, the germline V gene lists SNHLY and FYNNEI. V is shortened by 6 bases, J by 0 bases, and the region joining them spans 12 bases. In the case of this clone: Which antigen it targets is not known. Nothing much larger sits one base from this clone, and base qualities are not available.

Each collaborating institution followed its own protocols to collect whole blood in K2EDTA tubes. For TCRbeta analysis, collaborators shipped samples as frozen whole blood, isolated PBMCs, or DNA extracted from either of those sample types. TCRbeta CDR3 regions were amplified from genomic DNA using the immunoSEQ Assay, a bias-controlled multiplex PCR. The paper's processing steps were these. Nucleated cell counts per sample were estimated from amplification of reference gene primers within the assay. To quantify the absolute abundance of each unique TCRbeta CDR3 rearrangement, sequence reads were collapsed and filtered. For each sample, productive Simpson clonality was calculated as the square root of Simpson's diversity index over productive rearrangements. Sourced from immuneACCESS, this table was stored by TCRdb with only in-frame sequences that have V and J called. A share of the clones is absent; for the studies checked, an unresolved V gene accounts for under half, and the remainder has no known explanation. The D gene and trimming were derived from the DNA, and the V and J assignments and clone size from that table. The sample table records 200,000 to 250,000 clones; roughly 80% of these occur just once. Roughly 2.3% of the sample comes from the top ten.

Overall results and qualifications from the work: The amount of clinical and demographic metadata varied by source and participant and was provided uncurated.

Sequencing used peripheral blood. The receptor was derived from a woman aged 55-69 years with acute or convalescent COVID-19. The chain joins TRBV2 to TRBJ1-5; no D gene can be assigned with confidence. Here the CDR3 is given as CASREDGYSNQPQHF. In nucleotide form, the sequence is TGTGCCAGCAGGGAGGACGGCTATAGCAATCAGCCCCAGCATTTT.